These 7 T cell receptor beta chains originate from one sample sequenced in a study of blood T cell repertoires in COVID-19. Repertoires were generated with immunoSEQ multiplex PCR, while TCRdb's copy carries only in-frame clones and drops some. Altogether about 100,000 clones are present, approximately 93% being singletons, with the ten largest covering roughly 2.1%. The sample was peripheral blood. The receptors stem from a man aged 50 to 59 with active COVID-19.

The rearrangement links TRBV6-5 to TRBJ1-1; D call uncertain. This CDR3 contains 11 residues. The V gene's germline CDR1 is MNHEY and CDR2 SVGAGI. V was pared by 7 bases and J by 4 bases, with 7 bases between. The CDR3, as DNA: TGTGCCAGCACCGAGGGCACTGAAGCTTTCTTT. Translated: CASTEGTEAFF.

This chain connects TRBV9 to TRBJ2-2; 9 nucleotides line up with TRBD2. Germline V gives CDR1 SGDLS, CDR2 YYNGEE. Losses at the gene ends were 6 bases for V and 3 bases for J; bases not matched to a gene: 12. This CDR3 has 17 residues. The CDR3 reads CASTDPEAGGDTGELFF. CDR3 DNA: TGTGCCAGCACCGACCCAGAAGCGGGAGGAGACACCGGGGAGCTGTTTTTT.

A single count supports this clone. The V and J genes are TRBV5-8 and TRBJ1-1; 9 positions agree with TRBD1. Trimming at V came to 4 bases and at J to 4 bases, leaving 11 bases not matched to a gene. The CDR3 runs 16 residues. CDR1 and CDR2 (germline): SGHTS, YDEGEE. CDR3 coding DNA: TGTGCCAGCAGCCACCGGGACAGGGCCCGAGGCACTGAAGCTTTCTTT. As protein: CASSHRDRARGTEAFF.

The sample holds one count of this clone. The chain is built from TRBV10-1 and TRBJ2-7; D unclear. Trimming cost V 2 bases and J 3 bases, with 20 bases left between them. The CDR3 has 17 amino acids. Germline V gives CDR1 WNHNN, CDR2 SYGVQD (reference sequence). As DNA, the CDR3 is TGCGCCAGCAGTGAGGGATCAGGCTATCAATTAAACTACGAGCAGTACGTC. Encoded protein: CASSEGSGYQLNYEQYV.

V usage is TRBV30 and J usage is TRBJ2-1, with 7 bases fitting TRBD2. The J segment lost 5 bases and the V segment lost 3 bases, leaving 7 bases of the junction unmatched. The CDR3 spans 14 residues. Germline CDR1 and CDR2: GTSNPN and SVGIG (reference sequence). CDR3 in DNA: TGTGCCTGGAGGGGAGGGTCCGCAAACAATGAGCAGTTCTTC. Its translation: CAWRGGSANNEQFF.

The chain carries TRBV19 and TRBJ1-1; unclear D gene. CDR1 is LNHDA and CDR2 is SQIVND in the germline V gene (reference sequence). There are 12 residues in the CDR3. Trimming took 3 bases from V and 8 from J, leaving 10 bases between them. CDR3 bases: TGTGCCAGTAGTATGTACTCCACCGAAGCTTTCTTT. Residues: CASSMYSTEAFF.

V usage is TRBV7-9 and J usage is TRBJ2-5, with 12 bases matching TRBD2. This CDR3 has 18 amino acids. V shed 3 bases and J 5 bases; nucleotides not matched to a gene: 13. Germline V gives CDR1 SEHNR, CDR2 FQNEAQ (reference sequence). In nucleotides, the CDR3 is TGTGCCAGCAGCTTCAACCACCCTAGCGGGGGGGCGTATGAGACCCAGTACTTC. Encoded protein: CASSFNHPSGGAYETQYF.